Below, 4 T cell receptor beta chains from the same sample are listed, as sequenced in a study of blood T cells in healthy people across ages. A sample-barcoded 5' primer and a J-beta primer mix were used in a second PCR of roughly 7 to 11 cycles. In TCRdb, the 5' RACE reads were re-called with MiXCR into one record per CDR3 protein. The sample records around 790,000 distinct CDR3 sequences, approximately 44% being singletons. Source material: blood. The receptor source for this set is a man aged 60-69 years in good health.

This clonotype turned up a few times. This rearrangement joins TRBV29-1 to TRBJ2-4; 8 bases fit TRBD2. CDR1 SQVTM and CDR2 ANQGSEA come from the germline V gene. There are 15 residues in the CDR3. V lost 6 bases to trimming and J lost 5 bases; unmatched junction nucleotides: 12. CDR3 nucleotides: TGCAGCGTCTTGTTTTTGGGACTAGAGGAAAACATTCAGTACTTC. It encodes CSVLFLGLEENIQYF.

The chain has TRBV6-2 or TRBV6-3 and TRBJ1-1; D not certain. The CDR3 totals 13 residues. Trimming pared 6 bases from V and 4 bases from J, leaving 12 bases between. The germline V gene encodes CDR1 MNHEY and CDR2 SVGEGT. CDR3 sequence: CASRDQRITEAFF. As DNA, the CDR3 is TGTGCCAGCAGGGACCAGCGAATCACTGAAGCTTTCTTT.

This clonotype was seen ten or more times. This sequence joins TRBV19 and TRBJ1-2, with D perhaps matching TRBD1 (5 bases). V lost 5 bases and J lost 5, with 9 bases in between. CDR3 length: 12 amino acids. Germline lookup yields CDR1 LNHDA and CDR2 SQIVND (reference sequence). The CDR3 nucleotides read TGTGCCAGTAGTGTTGACAGATATGGCTACACCTTC. Encoded protein: CASSVDRYGYTF.

The chain carries TRBV2 and TRBJ1-4; D is unresolved. The germline gives CDR1 SNHLY, CDR2 FYNNEI. The V end lost 4 bases, the J end lost 8 bases, and 11 bases lay between the germline ends. There are 13 residues in the CDR3. Written as DNA, the CDR3 is TGTGCCAGCAGTGGGATGACGGGGGAAAAACTGTTTTTT. Residues: CASSGMTGEKLFF. The complete variable domain, with remaining parts taken from reference TRBV2 and TRBJ1-4, reads EPEVTQTPSHQVTQMGQEVILRCVPISNHLYFYWYRQILGQKVEFLVSFYNNEISEKSEIFDDQFSVERPDGSNFTLKIRSTKLEDSAMYFCASSGMTGEKLFFGSGTQLSVL.